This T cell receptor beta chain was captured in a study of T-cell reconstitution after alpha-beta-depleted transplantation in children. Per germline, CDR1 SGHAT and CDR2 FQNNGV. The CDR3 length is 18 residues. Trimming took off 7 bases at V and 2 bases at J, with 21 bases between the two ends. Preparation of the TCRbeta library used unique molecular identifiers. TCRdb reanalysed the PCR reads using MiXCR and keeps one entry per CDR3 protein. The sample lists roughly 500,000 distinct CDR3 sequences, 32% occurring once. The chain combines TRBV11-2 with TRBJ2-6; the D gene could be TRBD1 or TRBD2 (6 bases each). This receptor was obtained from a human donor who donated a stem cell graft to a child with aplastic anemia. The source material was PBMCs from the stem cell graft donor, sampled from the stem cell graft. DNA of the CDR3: TGTGCCAGCACCGGGGGCAGGGGCGAGCCAACTGGGGCCAACGTCCTGACTTTC. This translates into CASTGGRGEPTGANVLTF.